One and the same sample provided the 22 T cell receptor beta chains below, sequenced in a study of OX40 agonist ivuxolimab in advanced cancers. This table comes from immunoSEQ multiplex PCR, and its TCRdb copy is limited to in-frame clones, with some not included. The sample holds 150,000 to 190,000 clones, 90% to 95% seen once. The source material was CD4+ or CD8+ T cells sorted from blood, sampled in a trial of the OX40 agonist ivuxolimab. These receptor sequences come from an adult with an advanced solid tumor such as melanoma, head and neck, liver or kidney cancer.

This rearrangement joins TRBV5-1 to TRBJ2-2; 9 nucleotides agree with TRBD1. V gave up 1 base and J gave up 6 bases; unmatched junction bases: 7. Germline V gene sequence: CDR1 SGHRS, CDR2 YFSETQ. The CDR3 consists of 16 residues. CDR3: CASSLYWDRDPGELFF. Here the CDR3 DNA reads TGCGCCAGCAGCTTGTACTGGGACAGGGATCCCGGGGAGCTGTTTTTT.

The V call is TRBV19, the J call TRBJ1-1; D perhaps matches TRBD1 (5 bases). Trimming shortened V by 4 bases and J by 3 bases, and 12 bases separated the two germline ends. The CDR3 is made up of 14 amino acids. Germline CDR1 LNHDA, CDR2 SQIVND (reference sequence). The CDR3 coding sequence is TGTGCCAGTAGTAATGGGGACTATCACACTGAAGCTTTCTTT. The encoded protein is CASSNGDYHTEAFF.

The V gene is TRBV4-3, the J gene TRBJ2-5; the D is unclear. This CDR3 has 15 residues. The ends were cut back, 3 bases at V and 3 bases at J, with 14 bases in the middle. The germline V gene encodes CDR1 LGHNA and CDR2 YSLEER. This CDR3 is CASSQSGLVEETQYF. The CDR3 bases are TGCGCCAGCAGCCAGAGTGGGCTAGTCGAAGAGACCCAGTACTTC.

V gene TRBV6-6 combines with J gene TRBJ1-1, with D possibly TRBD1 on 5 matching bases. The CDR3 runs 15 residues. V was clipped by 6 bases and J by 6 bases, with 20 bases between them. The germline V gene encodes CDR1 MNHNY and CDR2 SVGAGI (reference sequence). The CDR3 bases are TGTGCCAGCAGGCGGGACCTTGGGGGGGATGCTGAAGCTTTCTTT. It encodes CASRRDLGGDAEAFF.

As DNA, the CDR3 is TGCGCCAGCAGAGCAACCGGATCCCCGGGAACTAATGAAAAACTGTTTTTT. Residues: CASRATGSPGTNEKLFF. The chain joins TRBV5-1 to TRBJ1-4, with D unclear. This CDR3 is 17 amino acids long. V was cut by 5 bases and J by 1 base, with 18 bases left in between. Germline-derived CDR1 and CDR2 are SGHRS and YFSETQ. Variable domain in full (rest from reference TRBV5-1 and TRBJ1-4): KAGVTQTPRYLIKTRGQQVTLSCSPISGHRSVSWYQQTPGQGLQFLFEYFSETQRNKGNFPGRFSGRQFSNSRSEMNVSTLELGDSALYLCASRATGSPGTNEKLFFGSGTQLSVL.

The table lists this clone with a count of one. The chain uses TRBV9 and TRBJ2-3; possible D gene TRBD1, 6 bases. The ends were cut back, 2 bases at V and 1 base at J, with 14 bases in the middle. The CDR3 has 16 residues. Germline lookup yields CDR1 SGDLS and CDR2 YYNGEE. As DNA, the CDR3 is TGTGCCAGCAGCGTCGCCCTGACAGGACGCACAGATACGCAGTATTTT. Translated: CASSVALTGRTDTQYF.

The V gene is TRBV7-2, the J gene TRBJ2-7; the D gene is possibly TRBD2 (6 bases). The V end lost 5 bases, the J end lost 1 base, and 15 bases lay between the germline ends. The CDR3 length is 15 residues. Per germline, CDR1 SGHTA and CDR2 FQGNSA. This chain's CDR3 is CASSPYPGVSYEQYF. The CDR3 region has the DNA TGTGCCAGCAGCCCCTATCCGGGGGTTTCCTACGAGCAGTACTTC.

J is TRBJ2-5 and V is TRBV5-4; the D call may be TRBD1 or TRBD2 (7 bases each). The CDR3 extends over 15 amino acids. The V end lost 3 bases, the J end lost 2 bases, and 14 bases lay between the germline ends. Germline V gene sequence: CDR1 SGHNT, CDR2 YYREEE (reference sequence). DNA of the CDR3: TGTGCCAGCAGCTCCGGCAGGGGGGGACAAGAGACCCAGTACTTC. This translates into CASSSGRGGQETQYF.

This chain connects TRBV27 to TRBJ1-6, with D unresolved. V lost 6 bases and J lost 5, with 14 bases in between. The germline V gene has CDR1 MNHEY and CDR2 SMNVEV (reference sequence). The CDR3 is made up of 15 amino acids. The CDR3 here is CASSQTGRDNSPLHF. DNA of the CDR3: TGTGCCAGCAGCCAAACCGGGAGGGATAATTCACCCCTCCACTTT.

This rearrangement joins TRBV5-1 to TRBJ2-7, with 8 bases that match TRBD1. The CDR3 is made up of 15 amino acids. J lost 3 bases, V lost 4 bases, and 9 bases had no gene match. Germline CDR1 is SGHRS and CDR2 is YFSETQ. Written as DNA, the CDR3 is TGCGCCAGCAGCGGCGGACAGGGAGCAATCTACGAGCAGTACTTC. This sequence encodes CASSGGQGAIYEQYF.

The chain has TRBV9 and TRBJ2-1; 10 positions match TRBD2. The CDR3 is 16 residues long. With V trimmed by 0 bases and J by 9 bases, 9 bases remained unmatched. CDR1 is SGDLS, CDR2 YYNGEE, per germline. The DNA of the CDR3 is TGTGCCAGCAGCGTAGTGGAGCGGGGGGGAATCGGTGAGCAGTTCTTC. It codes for CASSVVERGGIGEQFF.

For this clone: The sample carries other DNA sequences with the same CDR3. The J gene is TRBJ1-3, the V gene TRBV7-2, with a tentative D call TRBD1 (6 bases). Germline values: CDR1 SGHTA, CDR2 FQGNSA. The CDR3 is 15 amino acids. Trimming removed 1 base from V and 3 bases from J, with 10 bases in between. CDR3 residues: CASSLDRASGNTIYF. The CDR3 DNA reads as TGTGCCAGCAGCTTAGACAGGGCCAGTGGAAACACCATATATTTT. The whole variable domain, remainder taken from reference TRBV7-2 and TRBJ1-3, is GAGVSQSPSNKVTEKGKDVELRCDPISGHTALYWYRQSLGQGLEFLIYFQGNSAPDKSGLPSDRFSAERTGGSVSTLTIQRTQQEDSAVYLCASSLDRASGNTIYFGEGSWLTVV.

The DNA for the CDR3 is TGTGCCAGCAGTCGGACAGCTACTGCGAACACTGAAGCTTTCTTT. This codes for CASSRTATANTEAFF. This chain links TRBV11-2 with TRBJ1-1, with D perhaps matching TRBD1 (6 bases). CDR3 size: 15 residues. Germline V CDR1 and CDR2: SGHAT, FQNNGV. V was pared by 6 bases and J by 1 base, with 15 bases between.

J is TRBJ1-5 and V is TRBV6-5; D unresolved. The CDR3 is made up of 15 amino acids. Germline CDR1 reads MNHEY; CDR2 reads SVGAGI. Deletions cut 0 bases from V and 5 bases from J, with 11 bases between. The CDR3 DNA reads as TGTGCCAGCAGTTACTCCTTCGCGGGAGATCAGCCCCAGCATTTT. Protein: CASSYSFAGDQPQHF.

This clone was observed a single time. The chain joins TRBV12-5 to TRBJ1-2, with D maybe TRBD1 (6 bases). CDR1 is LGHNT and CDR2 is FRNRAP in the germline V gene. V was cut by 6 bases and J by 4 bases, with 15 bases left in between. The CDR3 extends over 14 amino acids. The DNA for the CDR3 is TGTGCTAGTGGACAGGGTCGGGGCGGCTATGGCTACACCTTC. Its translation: CASGQGRGGYGYTF.

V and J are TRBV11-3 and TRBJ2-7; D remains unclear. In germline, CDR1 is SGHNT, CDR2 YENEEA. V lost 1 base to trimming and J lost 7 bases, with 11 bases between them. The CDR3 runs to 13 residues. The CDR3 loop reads CASSLGPLGEQYF. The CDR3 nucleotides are TGTGCCAGCAGCTTAGGGCCGCTCGGAGAGCAGTACTTC.

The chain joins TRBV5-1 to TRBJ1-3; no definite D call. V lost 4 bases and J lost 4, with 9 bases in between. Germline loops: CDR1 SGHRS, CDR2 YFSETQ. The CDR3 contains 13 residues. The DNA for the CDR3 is TGCGCCAGCAGCGACCTTGGGGGAAACACCATATATTTT. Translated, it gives CASSDLGGNTIYF.

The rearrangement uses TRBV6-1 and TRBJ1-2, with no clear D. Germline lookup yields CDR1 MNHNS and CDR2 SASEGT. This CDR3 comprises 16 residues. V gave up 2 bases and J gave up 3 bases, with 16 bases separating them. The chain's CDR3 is CASSERREAGDYGYTF. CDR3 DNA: TGTGCCAGCAGTGAAAGGAGGGAAGCGGGAGACTATGGCTACACCTTC.

The CDR3 sequence: CASSGRSTSYEQYF. The CDR3 DNA reads as TGTGCCAGTAGTGGTCGTTCCACCTCCTACGAGCAGTACTTC. This chain connects TRBV19 to TRBJ2-7; D is uncertain. With 5 bases removed from V and 0 bases from J, the gap between germline ends came to 11 bases. The germline CDR1 and CDR2 sequences are LNHDA and SQIVND (reference sequence). CDR3 size: 14 residues. Supplemented by reference TRBV19 and TRBJ2-7, the full variable domain reads DGGITQSPKYLFRKEGQNVTLSCEQNLNHDAMYWYRQDPGQGLRLIYYSQIVNDFQKGDIAEGYSVSREKKESFPLTVTSAQKNPTAFYLCASSGRSTSYEQYFGPGTRLTVT.

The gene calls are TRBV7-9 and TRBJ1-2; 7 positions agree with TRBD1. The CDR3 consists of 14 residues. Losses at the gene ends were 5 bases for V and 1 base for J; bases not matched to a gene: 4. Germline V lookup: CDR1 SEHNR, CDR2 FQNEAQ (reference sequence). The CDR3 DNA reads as TGTGCCAGCAGCGCGACAGGGAATAACTATGGCTACACCTTC. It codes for CASSATGNNYGYTF. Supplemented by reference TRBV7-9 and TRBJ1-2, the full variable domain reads DTGVSQNPRHKITKRGQNVTFRCDPISEHNRLYWYRQTLGQGPEFLTYFQNEAQLEKSRLLSDRFSAERPKGSFSTLEIQRTEQGDSAMYLCASSATGNNYGYTFGSGTRLTVV.

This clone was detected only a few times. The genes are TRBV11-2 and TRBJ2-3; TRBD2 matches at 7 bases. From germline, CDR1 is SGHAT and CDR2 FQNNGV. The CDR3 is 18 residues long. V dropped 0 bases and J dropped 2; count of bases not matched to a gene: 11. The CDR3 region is CASSLDIGGMRDTDTQYF. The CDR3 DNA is TGTGCCAGCAGCTTAGATATCGGGGGGATGCGAGACACAGATACGCAGTATTTT.

The chain's CDR3 is CASSLDGGSYNSPLHF. As DNA, the CDR3 is TGTGCCAGCAGCTTAGATGGGGGCTCCTATAATTCACCCCTCCACTTT. This chain joins TRBV11-2 and TRBJ1-6; D possibly corresponds to TRBD1 (5 bases). Looked up from germline, CDR1 is SGHAT and CDR2 is FQNNGV. CDR3 size: 16 residues. Deletions cut 0 bases from V and 0 bases from J, with 6 bases between.